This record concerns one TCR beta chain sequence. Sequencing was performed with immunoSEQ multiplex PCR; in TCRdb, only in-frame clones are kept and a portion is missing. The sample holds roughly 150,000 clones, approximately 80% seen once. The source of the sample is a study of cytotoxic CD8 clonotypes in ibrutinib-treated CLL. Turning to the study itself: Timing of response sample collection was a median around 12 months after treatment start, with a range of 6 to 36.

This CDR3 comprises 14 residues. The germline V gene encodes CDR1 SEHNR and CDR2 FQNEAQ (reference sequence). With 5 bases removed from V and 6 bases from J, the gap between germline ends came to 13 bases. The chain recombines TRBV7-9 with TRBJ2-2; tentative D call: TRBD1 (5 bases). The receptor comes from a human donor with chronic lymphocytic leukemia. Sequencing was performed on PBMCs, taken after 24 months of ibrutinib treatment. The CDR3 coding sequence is TGTGCCAGCAGCGCCGAGGCAGGGTCCGGGGAGCTGTTTTTT. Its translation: CASSAEAGSGELFF. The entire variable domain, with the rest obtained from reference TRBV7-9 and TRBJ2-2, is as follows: DTGVSQNPRHKITKRGQNVTFRCDPISEHNRLYWYRQTLGQGPEFLTYFQNEAQLEKSRLLSDRFSAERPKGSFSTLEIQRTEQGDSAMYLCASSAEAGSGELFFGEGSRLTVL.